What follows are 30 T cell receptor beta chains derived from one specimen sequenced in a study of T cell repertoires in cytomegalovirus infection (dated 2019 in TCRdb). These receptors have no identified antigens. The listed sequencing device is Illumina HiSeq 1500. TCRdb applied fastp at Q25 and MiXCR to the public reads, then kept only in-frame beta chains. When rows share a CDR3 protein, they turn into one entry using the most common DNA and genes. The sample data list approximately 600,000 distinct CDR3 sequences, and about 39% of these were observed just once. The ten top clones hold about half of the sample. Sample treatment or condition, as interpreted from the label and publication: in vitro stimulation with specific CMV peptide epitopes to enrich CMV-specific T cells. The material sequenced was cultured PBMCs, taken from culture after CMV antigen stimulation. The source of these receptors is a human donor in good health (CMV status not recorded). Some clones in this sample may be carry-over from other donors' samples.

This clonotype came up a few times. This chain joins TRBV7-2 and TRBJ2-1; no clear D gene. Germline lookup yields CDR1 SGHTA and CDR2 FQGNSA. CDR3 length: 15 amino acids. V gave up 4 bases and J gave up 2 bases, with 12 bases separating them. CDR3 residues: CASSSPAATYNEQFF. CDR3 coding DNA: TGTGCCAGCAGCTCACCCGCAGCAACCTACAATGAGCAGTTCTTC.

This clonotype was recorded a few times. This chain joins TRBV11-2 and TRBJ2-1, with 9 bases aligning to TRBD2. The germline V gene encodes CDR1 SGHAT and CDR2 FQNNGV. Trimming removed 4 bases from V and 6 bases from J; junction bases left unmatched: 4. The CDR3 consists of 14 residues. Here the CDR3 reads CASSSTSGFNEQFF. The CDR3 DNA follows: TGTGCCAGCAGCTCAACTAGCGGGTTCAATGAGCAGTTCTTC.

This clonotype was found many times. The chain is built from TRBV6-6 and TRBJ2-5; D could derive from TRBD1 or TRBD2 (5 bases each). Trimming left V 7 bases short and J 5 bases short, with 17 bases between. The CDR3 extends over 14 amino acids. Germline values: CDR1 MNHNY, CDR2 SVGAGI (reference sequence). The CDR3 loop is CASTPPTGGETQYF. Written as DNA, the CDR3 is TGTGCCAGCACCCCCCCGACTGGGGGTGAGACCCAGTACTTC.

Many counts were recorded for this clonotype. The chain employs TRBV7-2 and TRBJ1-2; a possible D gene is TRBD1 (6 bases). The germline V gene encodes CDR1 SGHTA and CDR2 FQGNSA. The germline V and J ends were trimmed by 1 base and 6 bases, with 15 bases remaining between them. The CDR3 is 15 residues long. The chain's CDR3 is CASSLVVSGADGYTF. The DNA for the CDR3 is TGTGCCAGCAGCTTAGTCGTCTCGGGGGCTGATGGCTACACCTTC.

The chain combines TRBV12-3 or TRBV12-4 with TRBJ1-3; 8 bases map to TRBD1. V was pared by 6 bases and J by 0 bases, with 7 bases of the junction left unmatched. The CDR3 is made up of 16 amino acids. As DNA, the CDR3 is TGTGCCAGCAGCCTGGACAGGGTAAACTCTGGAAACACCATATATTTT. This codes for CASSLDRVNSGNTIYF.

The CDR3 here is CASSPYEAGKEETQYF. Written as DNA, the CDR3 is TGTGCCAGCAGTCCGTATGAAGCGGGAAAGGAGGAGACCCAGTACTTC. The chain employs TRBV6-6 and TRBJ2-5, with TRBD2 matching 7 bases. Germline trimming cut 5 bases from V and 5 bases from J; bases unmatched to any gene: 14. The CDR3 sequence is 16 residues long. Germline CDR1 MNHNY, CDR2 SVGAGI (reference sequence).

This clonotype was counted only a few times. The CDR3 spells CASSPRWDRGKGEQYF. DNA for the CDR3: TGTGCCAGCAGCCCGAGGTGGGACAGGGGAAAAGGGGAGCAGTACTTC. J is TRBJ2-7 and V is TRBV7-9; TRBD1 agrees at 10 bases. Germline V lookup: CDR1 SEHNR, CDR2 FQNEAQ (reference sequence). With 5 bases clipped from V and 7 bases from J, the junction kept 14 bases outside the gene matches. The CDR3 covers 16 residues. Supplemented by reference TRBV7-9 and TRBJ2-7, the full variable domain reads DTGVSQNPRHKITKRGQNVTFRCDPISEHNRLYWYRQTLGQGPEFLTYFQNEAQLEKSRLLSDRFSAERPKGSFSTLEIQRTEQGDSAMYLCASSPRWDRGKGEQYFGPGTRLTVT.

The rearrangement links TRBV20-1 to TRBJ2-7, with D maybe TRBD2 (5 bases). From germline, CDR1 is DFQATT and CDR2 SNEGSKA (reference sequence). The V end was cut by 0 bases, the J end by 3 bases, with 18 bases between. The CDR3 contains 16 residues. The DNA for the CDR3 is TGCAGTGCTAGAGATCCGATCCGGGGTACCGACTACGAGCAGTACTTC. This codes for CSARDPIRGTDYEQYF.

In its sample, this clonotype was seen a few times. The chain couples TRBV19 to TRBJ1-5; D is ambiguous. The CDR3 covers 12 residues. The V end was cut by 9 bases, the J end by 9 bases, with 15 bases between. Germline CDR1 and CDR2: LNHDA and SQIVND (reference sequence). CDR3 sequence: CASDRGARPQHF. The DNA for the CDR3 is TGTGCCAGCGATCGTGGAGCGCGGCCCCAGCATTTT. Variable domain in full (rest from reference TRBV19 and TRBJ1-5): DGGITQSPKYLFRKEGQNVTLSCEQNLNHDAMYWYRQDPGQGLRLIYYSQIVNDFQKGDIAEGYSVSREKKESFPLTVTSAQKNPTAFYLCASDRGARPQHFGDGTRLSIL.

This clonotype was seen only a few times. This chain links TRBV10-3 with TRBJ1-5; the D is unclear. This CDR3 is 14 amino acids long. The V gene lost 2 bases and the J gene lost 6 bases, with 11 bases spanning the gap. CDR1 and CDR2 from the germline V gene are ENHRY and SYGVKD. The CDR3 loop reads CAISESTLGQPQHF. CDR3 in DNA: TGTGCCATCAGTGAGAGCACCCTAGGTCAGCCCCAGCATTTT.

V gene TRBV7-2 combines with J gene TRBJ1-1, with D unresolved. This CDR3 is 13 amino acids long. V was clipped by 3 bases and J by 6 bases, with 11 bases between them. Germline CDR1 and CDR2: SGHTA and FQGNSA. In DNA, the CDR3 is TGTGCCAGCAGCTTTTATCCAGAAGCTGAAGCTTTCTTT. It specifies CASSFYPEAEAFF.

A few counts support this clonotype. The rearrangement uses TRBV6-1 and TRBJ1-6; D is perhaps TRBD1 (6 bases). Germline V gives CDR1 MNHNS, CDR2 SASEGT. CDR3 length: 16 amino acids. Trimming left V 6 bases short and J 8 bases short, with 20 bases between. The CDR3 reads CASRDRAKLGYSPLHF. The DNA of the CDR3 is TGTGCCAGCAGGGACAGAGCCAAACTGGGGTATTCACCCCTCCACTTT.

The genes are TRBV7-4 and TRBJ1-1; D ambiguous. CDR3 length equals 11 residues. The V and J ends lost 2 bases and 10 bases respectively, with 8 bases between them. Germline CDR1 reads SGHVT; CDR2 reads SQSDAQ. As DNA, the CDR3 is TGTGCCAGCAGCTTAATGGCTCGAGCTTTCTTT. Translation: CASSLMARAFF.

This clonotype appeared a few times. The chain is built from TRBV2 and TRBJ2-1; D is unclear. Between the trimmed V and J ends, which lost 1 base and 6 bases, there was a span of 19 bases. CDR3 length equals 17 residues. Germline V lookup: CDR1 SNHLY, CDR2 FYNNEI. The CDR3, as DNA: TGTGCCAGCAGTGAAGACCTCCTTGACGCCAAGGGCAATGAGCAGTTCTTC. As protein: CASSEDLLDAKGNEQFF.

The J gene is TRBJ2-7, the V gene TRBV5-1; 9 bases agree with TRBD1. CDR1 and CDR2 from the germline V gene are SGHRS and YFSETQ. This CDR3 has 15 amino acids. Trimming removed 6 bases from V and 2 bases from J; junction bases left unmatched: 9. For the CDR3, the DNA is TGCGCCAGCAATCCCAGAGACAGGGGGACCTACGAGCAGTACTTC. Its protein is CASNPRDRGTYEQYF.

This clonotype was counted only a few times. The CDR3 coding sequence is TGTGCCAGCAGAAAATCCGTGGAGGTCGATGGCTACACCTTC. It specifies CASRKSVEVDGYTF. The V call is TRBV7-9, the J call TRBJ1-2, with D uncertain. V was pared by 6 bases and J by 6 bases, with 17 bases between. CDR1 and CDR2 (germline): SEHNR, FQNEAQ (reference sequence). The length of the CDR3 is 14 residues.

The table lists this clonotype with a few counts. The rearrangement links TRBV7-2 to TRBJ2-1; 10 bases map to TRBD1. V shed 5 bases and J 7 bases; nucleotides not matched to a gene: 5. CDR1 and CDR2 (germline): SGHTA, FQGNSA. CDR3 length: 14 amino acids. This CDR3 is CASSRQGARNEQFF. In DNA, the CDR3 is TGTGCCAGCAGCCGACAGGGGGCCAGGAATGAGCAGTTCTTC. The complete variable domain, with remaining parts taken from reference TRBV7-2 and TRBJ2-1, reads GAGVSQSPSNKVTEKGKDVELRCDPISGHTALYWYRQSLGQGLEFLIYFQGNSAPDKSGLPSDRFSAERTGGSVSTLTIQRTQQEDSAVYLCASSRQGARNEQFFGPGTRLTVL.

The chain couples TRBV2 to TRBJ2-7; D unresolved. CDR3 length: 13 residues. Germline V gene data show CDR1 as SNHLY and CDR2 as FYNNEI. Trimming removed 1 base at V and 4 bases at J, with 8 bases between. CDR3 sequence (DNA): TGTGCCAGCAGTGAAGTAGGTCGGTACGAGCAGTACTTC. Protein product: CASSEVGRYEQYF. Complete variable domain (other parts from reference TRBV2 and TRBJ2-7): EPEVTQTPSHQVTQMGQEVILRCVPISNHLYFYWYRQILGQKVEFLVSFYNNEISEKSEIFDDQFSVERPDGSNFTLKIRSTKLEDSAMYFCASSEVGRYEQYFGPGTRLTVT.

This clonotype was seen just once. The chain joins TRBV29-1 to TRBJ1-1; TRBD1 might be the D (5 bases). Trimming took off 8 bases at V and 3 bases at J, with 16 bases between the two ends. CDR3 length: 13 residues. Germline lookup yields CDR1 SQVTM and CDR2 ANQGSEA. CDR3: CSSRWGVDTEAFF. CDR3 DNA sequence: TGCAGCTCCCGATGGGGGGTTGACACTGAAGCTTTCTTT.

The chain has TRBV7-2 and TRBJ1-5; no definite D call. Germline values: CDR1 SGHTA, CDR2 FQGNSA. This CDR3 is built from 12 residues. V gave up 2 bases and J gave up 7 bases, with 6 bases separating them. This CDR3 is CASSLSWQPQHF. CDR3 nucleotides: TGTGCCAGCAGCTTAAGTTGGCAGCCCCAGCATTTT.

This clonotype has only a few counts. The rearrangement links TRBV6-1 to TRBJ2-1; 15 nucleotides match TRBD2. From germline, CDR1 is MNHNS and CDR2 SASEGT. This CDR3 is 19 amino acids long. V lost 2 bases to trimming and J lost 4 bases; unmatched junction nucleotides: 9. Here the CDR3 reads CASSEWGTSGGPAYNEQFF. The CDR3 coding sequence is TGTGCCAGCAGTGAATGGGGGACTAGCGGGGGGCCCGCGTACAATGAGCAGTTCTTC.

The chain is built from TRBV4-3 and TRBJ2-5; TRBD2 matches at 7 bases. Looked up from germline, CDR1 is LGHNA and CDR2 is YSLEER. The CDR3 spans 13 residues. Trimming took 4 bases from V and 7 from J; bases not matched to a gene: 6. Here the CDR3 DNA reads TGCGCCAGCAGCCGGCGGGGGAGAGGGACCCAGTACTTC. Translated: CASSRRGRGTQYF.

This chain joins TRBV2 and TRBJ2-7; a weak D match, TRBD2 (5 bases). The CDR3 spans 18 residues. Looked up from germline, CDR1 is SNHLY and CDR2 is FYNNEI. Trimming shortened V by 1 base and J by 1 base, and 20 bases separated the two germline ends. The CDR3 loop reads CASSEGLVGGLFSYEQYF. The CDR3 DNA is TGTGCCAGCAGTGAAGGTTTGGTTGGAGGCTTGTTTTCCTACGAGCAGTACTTC.

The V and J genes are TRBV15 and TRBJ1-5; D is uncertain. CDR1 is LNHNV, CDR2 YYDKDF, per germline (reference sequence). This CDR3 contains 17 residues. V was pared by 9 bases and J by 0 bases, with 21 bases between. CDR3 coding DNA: TGTGCCACGAGAAGGACGCCCCGTGACTATAGCAATCAGCCCCAGCATTTT. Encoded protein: CATRRTPRDYSNQPQHF.

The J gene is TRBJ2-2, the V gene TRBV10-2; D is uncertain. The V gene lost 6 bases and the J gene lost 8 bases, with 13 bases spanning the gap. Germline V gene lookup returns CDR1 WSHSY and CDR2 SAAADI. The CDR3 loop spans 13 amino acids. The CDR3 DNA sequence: TGCGCCAGCAGGGCCTCCACCTTAGGGGAGCTGTTTTTT. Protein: CASRASTLGELFF.

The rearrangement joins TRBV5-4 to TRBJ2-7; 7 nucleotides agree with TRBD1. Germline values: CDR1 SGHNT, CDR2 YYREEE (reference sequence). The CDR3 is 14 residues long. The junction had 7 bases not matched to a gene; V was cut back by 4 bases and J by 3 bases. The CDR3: CASSPPDRDYEQYF. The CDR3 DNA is TGTGCCAGCAGCCCTCCCGACAGGGACTACGAGCAGTACTTC.

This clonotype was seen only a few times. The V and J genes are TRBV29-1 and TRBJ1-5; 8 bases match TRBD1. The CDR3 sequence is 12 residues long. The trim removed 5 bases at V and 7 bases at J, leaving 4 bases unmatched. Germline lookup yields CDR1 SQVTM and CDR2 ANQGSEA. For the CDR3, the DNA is TGCAGCGTTCTCGACAGGGGACAGCCCCAGCATTTT. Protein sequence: CSVLDRGQPQHF.

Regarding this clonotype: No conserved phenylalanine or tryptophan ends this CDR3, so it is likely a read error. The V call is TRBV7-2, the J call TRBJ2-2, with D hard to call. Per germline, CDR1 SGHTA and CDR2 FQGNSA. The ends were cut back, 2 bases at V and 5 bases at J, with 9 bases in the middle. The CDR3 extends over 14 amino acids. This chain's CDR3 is CASSLRAQTGELFL. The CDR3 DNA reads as TGTGCCAGCAGCTTACGCGCCCAGACCGGGGAGCTGTTTCTT.

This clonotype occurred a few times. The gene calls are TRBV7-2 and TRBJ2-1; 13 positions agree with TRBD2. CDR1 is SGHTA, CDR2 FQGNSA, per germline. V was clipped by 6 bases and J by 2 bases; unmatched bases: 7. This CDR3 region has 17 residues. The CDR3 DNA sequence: TGTGCCAGCAGTATCTGGGGGACTAGCGGGGCCTACAATGAGCAGTTCTTC. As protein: CASSIWGTSGAYNEQFF.

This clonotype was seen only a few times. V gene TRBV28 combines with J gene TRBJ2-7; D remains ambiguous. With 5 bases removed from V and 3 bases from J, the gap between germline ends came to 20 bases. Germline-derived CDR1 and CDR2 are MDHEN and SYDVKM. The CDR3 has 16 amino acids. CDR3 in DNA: TGTGCCAGCAGTGCGGACCGGGTCATGATCCTCTACGAGCAGTACTTC. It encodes CASSADRVMILYEQYF.